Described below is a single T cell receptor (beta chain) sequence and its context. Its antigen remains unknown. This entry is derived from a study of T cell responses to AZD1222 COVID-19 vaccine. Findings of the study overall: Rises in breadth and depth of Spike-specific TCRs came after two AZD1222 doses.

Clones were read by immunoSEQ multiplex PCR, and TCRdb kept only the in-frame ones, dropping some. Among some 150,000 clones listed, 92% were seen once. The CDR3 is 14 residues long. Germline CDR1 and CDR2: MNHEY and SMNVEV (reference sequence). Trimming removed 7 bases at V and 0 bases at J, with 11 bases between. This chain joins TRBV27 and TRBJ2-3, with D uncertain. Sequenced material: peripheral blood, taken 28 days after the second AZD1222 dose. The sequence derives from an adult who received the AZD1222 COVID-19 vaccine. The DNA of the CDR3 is TGTGCCAGCACCGACTCCCGCAGCACAGATACGCAGTATTTT. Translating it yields CASTDSRSTDTQYF.